This entry lists 26 T cell receptor beta chains sequenced from one sample in a study of CD8 T cells in ankylosing spondylitis. Findings of the study overall: Ankylosing spondylitis blood appeared to carry a characteristic TCR beta motif of roughly 8 highly homologous variants.

TCRdb re-called the 5' RACE reads with MiXCR, one entry per CDR3 protein. The table records about 750,000 distinct CDR3 sequences, under 20% of them present only once. These receptors have no known antigen. Sequencing used blood, either unsorted or a sorted T cell fraction (not recorded which). Receptor source: a male donor with ankylosing spondylitis.

This clonotype was observed a few times. The chain is built from TRBV28 and TRBJ2-7, with D unclear. Per germline, CDR1 MDHEN and CDR2 SYDVKM. The CDR3 totals 15 residues. The V and J ends lost 3 bases and 0 bases respectively, with 12 bases between them. For the CDR3, the DNA is TGTGCCAGCAGTTTGTGGGCAGCGAGCTCCTACGAGCAGTACTTC. The encoded protein is CASSLWAASSYEQYF.

This clonotype was counted only a few times. The V gene is TRBV9, the J gene TRBJ2-3; a weak D match, TRBD2 (5 bases). CDR1 and CDR2 (germline): SGDLS, YYNGEE. Trimming removed 3 bases at V and 3 bases at J, with 14 bases between. The CDR3 runs to 15 residues. The CDR3 protein is CASSAGFFGTDTQYF. The CDR3 DNA is TGTGCCAGCAGCGCGGGGTTCTTTGGGACAGATACGCAGTATTTT.

This chain uses TRBV10-3 with TRBJ2-7; the D is unclear. Per the germline V gene, CDR1 is ENHRY and CDR2 is SYGVKD. The CDR3 runs to 14 residues. Trimming left V 0 bases short and J 6 bases short, with 12 bases between. The CDR3 DNA is TGTGCCATCAGTGAGTCCCCAGCGTCGGCCGAGCAGTACTTC. It specifies CAISESPASAEQYF.

The chain links TRBV7-3 to TRBJ2-1; a weak D match, TRBD1 (6 bases). The CDR3 covers 14 residues. The ends were cut back, 4 bases at V and 8 bases at J, with 15 bases in the middle. In germline, CDR1 is SGHTA, CDR2 FQGTGA. The DNA for the CDR3 is TGTGCCAGCAGCTCCTCCGGCAGGGGCGATGAGCAGTTCTTC. Residues: CASSSSGRGDEQFF.

This clonotype was counted only a few times. The CDR3, as DNA: TGTGCCACCCCTGAACGCTCCGAGACGCTAGGTGGGGATACGCAGTATTTT. Translating gives CATPERSETLGGDTQYF. V is TRBV6-4 and J is TRBJ2-3, with D unclear. Germline assignment: CDR1 MRHNA and CDR2 SNTAGT. The V and J ends lost 10 bases and 6 bases respectively, with 29 bases between them. This CDR3 spans 17 amino acids.

This clonotype was detected only a few times. The gene calls are TRBV20-1 and TRBJ2-2; D ambiguous. This CDR3 spans 12 amino acids. The germline V gene encodes CDR1 DFQATT and CDR2 SNEGSKA (reference sequence). Trimming removed 8 bases at V and 5 bases at J, with 12 bases between. CDR3 DNA: TGCAGTATGTCGGTTTGGACCGGGGAGCTGTTTTTT. Translation: CSMSVWTGELFF.

This clonotype was observed a handful of times. This chain connects TRBV6-5 to TRBJ1-2, with 8 bases matching TRBD1. CDR1 is MNHEY, CDR2 SVGAGI, per germline. The CDR3 is made up of 19 amino acids. V lost 0 bases and J lost 6; bases outside the gene matches: 18. CDR3 amino acids: CASSYSLFRRTGSLDGYTF. The CDR3 DNA reads TGTGCCAGCAGTTACTCGCTTTTTCGAAGGACAGGGTCTTTAGATGGCTACACCTTC.

This clonotype was found a few times. The chain joins TRBV2 to TRBJ2-1; D not resolved. The CDR3 has 16 amino acids. Looked up from germline, CDR1 is SNHLY and CDR2 is FYNNEI. V was clipped by 1 base and J by 8 bases, with 18 bases between them. This chain's CDR3 is CASSEDSLAGFDEQFF. The CDR3 DNA sequence: TGTGCCAGCAGTGAAGATTCCCTCGCTGGTTTTGATGAGCAGTTCTTC.

This clonotype was detected a few times. The J gene is TRBJ1-2, the V gene TRBV5-1; D is ambiguous. Germline V gives CDR1 SGHRS, CDR2 YFSETQ. The germline V and J ends were trimmed by 2 bases and 4 bases, with 9 bases remaining between them. This CDR3 is 13 amino acids long. CDR3: CASSFDIGYGYTF. CDR3 DNA: TGCGCCAGCAGCTTTGACATCGGCTATGGCTACACCTTC.

The sample holds a few counts of this clonotype. The chain has TRBV3-1 and TRBJ2-1; TRBD2 matches 10 bases. Germline assignment: CDR1 LGHDT and CDR2 YNNKEL (reference sequence). CDR3 size: 12 residues. V lost 3 bases, J lost 10 bases, and 0 bases stayed unmatched. The CDR3 reads CASSQTSGEQFF. CDR3 nucleotide sequence: TGTGCCAGCAGCCAGACTAGCGGGGAGCAGTTCTTC.

In its sample, this clonotype was seen many times. V and J are TRBV29-1 and TRBJ2-7, with D possibly matching TRBD2 (5 bases). The CDR3 length is 12 residues. The V end lost 3 bases, the J end lost 7 bases, and 13 bases lay between the germline ends. Germline V CDR1 and CDR2: SQVTM, ANQGSEA. As DNA, the CDR3 is TGCAGCGTTGATGTAGAGGGTTCGGAGCAGTACTTC. This translates into CSVDVEGSEQYF.

The table lists this clonotype with a few counts. The gene calls are TRBV11-2 and TRBJ2-7; the D is unclear. The CDR3 covers 13 residues. The V gene's germline CDR1 is SGHAT and CDR2 FQNNGV. With 3 bases removed from V and 3 bases from J, the gap between germline ends came to 9 bases. The CDR3 region is CASSFGSHYEQYF. The CDR3 nucleotides read TGTGCCAGCAGCTTTGGGTCACACTACGAGCAGTACTTC.

In its sample, this clonotype was seen a few times. The chain is built from TRBV20-1 and TRBJ2-1; D is perhaps TRBD2 (5 bases). Germline CDR1 and CDR2: DFQATT and SNEGSKA (reference sequence). This CDR3 contains 15 residues. V lost 1 base to trimming and J lost 8 bases, with 18 bases between them. The CDR3 DNA sequence: TGCAGTGCTAGAGTAGCGCACTACGTGGGCGATGAGCAGTTCTTC. This gives the protein CSARVAHYVGDEQFF.

This clonotype was observed at least ten times. This chain links TRBV4-2 with TRBJ2-1, with a possible D match to TRBD2 (6 bases). The V and J ends lost 2 bases and 9 bases respectively, with 11 bases between them. Germline CDR1 LGHNA, CDR2 YNFKEQ. The CDR3 has 13 amino acids. CDR3 protein: CASSQQLATEQFF. In DNA, the CDR3 is TGTGCCAGCAGCCAACAGCTAGCGACTGAGCAGTTCTTC.

This clonotype has just a few counts. The CDR3 spells CASSLGLPPARYGYTF. CDR3 nucleotides: TGTGCCAGCAGTTTAGGCCTCCCCCCAGCTCGGTATGGCTACACCTTC. The rearrangement uses TRBV12-3 or TRBV12-4 and TRBJ1-2; D not certain. The CDR3 covers 16 residues. V shed 1 base and J shed 5 bases, with 17 bases lying between them.

There are a few counts of this clonotype. The rearrangement uses TRBV29-1 and TRBJ2-5; possibly TRBD2 for D (7 bases). CDR1 SQVTM and CDR2 ANQGSEA come from the germline V gene. CDR3 length: 13 residues. Deletions cut 7 bases from V and 2 bases from J, with 14 bases between. DNA for the CDR3: TGCAGCGGGGGGGGACACCTACAAGAGACCCAGTACTTC. This gives the protein CSGGGHLQETQYF. Drawing the rest from reference TRBV29-1 and TRBJ2-5, the complete variable domain is SAVISQKPSRDICQRGTSLTIQCQVDSQVTMMFWYRQQPGQSLTLIATANQGSEATYESGFVIDKFPISRPNLTFSTLTVSNMSPEDSSIYLCSGGGHLQETQYFGPGTRLLVL.

This clonotype was picked up a small number of times. The rearrangement links TRBV9 to TRBJ2-5; a weak D match, TRBD2 (7 bases). Germline CDR1 and CDR2: SGDLS and YYNGEE. The ends were cut back, 7 bases at V and 1 base at J, with 20 bases in the middle. CDR3 length: 16 amino acids. The CDR3: CASAPGVGGSQETQYF. For the CDR3, the DNA is TGTGCCAGCGCGCCAGGGGTGGGGGGGTCCCAAGAGACCCAGTACTTC.

This chain joins TRBV7-9 and TRBJ1-1; D may be TRBD1 (6 bases). CDR3 size: 14 residues. Germline V gene lookup returns CDR1 SEHNR and CDR2 FQNEAQ (reference sequence). Trimming pared 5 bases from V and 4 bases from J, leaving 14 bases between. CDR3 DNA: TGTGCCAGCAGCCTGGTACAGGGTACCACTGAAGCTTTCTTT. Residues: CASSLVQGTTEAFF.

This clonotype has just a few counts. V and J are TRBV6-2 or TRBV6-3 and TRBJ1-2; D may be TRBD1 (5 bases). The CDR3 is 15 amino acids. Trimming removed 5 bases at V and 6 bases at J, with 19 bases between. Germline V lookup: CDR1 MNHEY, CDR2 SVGEGT. The DNA for the CDR3 is TGTGCCAGCAGTCCCTATCTGGGGGGGAGCGATGGCTACACCTTC. It specifies CASSPYLGGSDGYTF.

This clonotype has only a few counts. V gene TRBV20-1 combines with J gene TRBJ2-3; 8 bases align to TRBD2. Losses at the gene ends were 6 bases for V and 5 bases for J; bases not matched to a gene: 7. The CDR3 covers 13 residues. CDR1 and CDR2 from the germline V gene are DFQATT and SNEGSKA (reference sequence). The CDR3 coding sequence is TGCAGTGCCACCGGGACTAGTAAAGATACGCAGTATTTT. Protein: CSATGTSKDTQYF.

This clonotype was seen only a few times. The J gene is TRBJ2-5, the V gene TRBV15; D ambiguous. V shed 0 bases and J shed 3 bases, with 8 bases lying between them. Germline assignment: CDR1 LNHNV and CDR2 YYDKDF (reference sequence). The CDR3 runs to 14 residues. The CDR3 sequence is CATSRDLAEETQYF. In nucleotides, the CDR3 is TGTGCCACCAGCAGAGATCTGGCAGAAGAGACCCAGTACTTC.

This clonotype has just a few counts. The gene calls are TRBV12-3 or TRBV12-4 and TRBJ1-5, with 9 bases that match TRBD1. Unmatched junction bases numbered 5, after V lost 6 bases and J lost 2 bases. The CDR3 has 15 amino acids. CDR3 amino acids: CASREDRGGNQPQHF. CDR3 bases: TGTGCCAGCAGAGAGGACAGGGGAGGCAATCAGCCCCAGCATTTT.

The chain has TRBV25-1 and TRBJ2-5, with 7 bases lining up with TRBD1. Per germline, CDR1 MGHDK and CDR2 SYGVNS. The CDR3 extends over 14 amino acids. Losses at the gene ends were 2 bases for V and 4 bases for J; bases not matched to a gene: 4. CDR3 sequence reads: CASSEPTGRETQYF. In DNA, the CDR3 is TGTGCCAGCAGTGAACCGACAGGGCGAGAGACCCAGTACTTC.

This chain links TRBV29-1 with TRBJ1-2; possible D gene TRBD1, 5 bases. The CDR3 runs 13 residues. CDR1 is SQVTM and CDR2 is ANQGSEA in the germline V gene. Deletions cut 6 bases from V and 2 bases from J, with 13 bases between. This CDR3 reads CSVRDELNYGYTF. The CDR3 DNA sequence: TGCAGCGTCCGGGACGAACTAAACTATGGCTACACCTTC.

The rearrangement links TRBV11-3 to TRBJ2-7, with a weak D call TRBD1 (6 bases). Trimming removed 5 bases from V and 3 bases from J, with 17 bases in between. In germline, CDR1 is SGHNT, CDR2 YENEEA. This CDR3 has 15 residues. DNA for the CDR3: TGTGCCAGCAGCCCCTACCGGGCAGGGGACTACGAGCAGTACTTC. Translating gives CASSPYRAGDYEQYF.

CDR3 nucleotides: TGTGCCAGCTCACCACCTAGCGGGGGAGGCACAGATACGCAGTATTTT. Its protein product is CASSPPSGGGTDTQYF. This chain links TRBV18 with TRBJ2-3, with 9 bases that match TRBD2. The CDR3 consists of 16 residues. CDR1 is KGHSH, CDR2 LQKENI, per germline. V dropped 0 bases and J dropped 1; count of bases not matched to a gene: 2.